This record concerns one TCR beta chain sequence. This clonotype came up many times. This receptor's antigen is unknown. Per-nucleotide qualities are absent, and no much larger clonotype sits a single base away. The receptor library was made with 5' RACE. For sequencing, a NextSeq 500 was employed. To allow correction of PCR and sequencing errors, the TCR library protocol tagged every TCR cDNA molecule with a unique molecular identifier. Concerning the study's data processing: Decombinator tools were used for TCR identification, UMI-based error correction and CDR3 extraction. Expanded TCRs were defined as those above a frequency of 2 per 1,000, corresponding to the top 1% of the tumor frequency distribution. Each repertoire was subsampled 100 times to 5,000 TCRs, after which Renyi diversity was computed with the R vegan package. CDR3 similarity networks were constructed using string-kernel similarity of amino acid triplets, with links drawn between CDR3s whose pairwise similarity was above 0.82. TCRdb passed the public sequencing reads through fastp at Q25 and MiXCR, retaining productive beta sequences. Rows with one shared CDR3 protein collapse into an entry with the most common genes and DNA. Clone size and V and J calls follow TCRdb, not the original study. This sample has 20,000 to 30,000 distinct CDR3 sequences in its table, and approximately 6% of those were observed once. Around a fifth of the sample is held by the ten biggest clonotypes.

These data originate in a study of spatial heterogeneity in lung cancer (dated by TCRdb to about 2019). Notes on the research overall: The donors were about 71 patients from the lung TRACERx cohort who had early-stage, untreated non-small cell lung cancer. Follow-up PBMC samples were sequenced whenever the samples were available, and the median time to follow-up was 2 to 3 years after resection. Beta-chain transcripts were consistently detected in greater numbers than alpha-chain transcripts, which likely reflects a higher abundance of beta-chain transcripts. In the raw uncorrected reads, each unique combination of TCR and UMI appeared more than ten times on average. The study quantitatively compared TCR alpha and beta repertoires across multiple tumor regions, matched nontumor lung and blood in non-small cell lung cancer. Nonsynonymous mutation counts, determined by whole-exome sequencing of tumor tissue, were related to features of the TCR repertoire. At surgery, over 200 tumor regions, some 61 matched nontumor lung samples and 45 to 60 PBMC samples were TCR-sequenced for both alpha and beta chains. Findings and caveats that apply to the study as a whole: Ubiquitous expanded tumor TCRs were found in blood more often at tumor resection than at routine follow-up. Only approximately 13 patients were included in comparisons of baseline and follow-up blood repertoires. Confirming at a functional level the hypothesis that regional TCRs recognize regional mutations was considered to require additional single-cell paired TCR alpha and beta sequencing.

CDR1 SGHNT and CDR2 YENEEA were looked up in the germline V gene. Counted from cysteine to phenylalanine, this CDR3 has 14 amino acids. Here the CDR3 DNA is all that survives: 42 bases in frame from base 1. V loses 3 bases of germline sequence and J loses 8 bases, and the interval between the two ends is 14 bases. The time point label corresponds to: blood at routine non-recurrence follow-up after resection. For TCR sequencing, whole RNA was extracted from tumor and nontumor lung tissue, or from cryopreserved PBMC samples, and no cell sorting was done. Only patients with enough RNA available from two or more tumor regions were chosen for TCR sequencing.

The TCR sequence derives from a male donor with early-stage non-small cell lung cancer. The source was PBMCs, collected at follow-up. The rearrangement joined TRBV11-3 to TRBJ2-1, and TRBD1 may be the D gene, going by 5 matching bases. DNA sequence: TGTGCCAGCAGCTTCCTGGACAAGGCCGATGAGCAGTTCTTC. Translated, it reads CASSFLDKADEQFF.